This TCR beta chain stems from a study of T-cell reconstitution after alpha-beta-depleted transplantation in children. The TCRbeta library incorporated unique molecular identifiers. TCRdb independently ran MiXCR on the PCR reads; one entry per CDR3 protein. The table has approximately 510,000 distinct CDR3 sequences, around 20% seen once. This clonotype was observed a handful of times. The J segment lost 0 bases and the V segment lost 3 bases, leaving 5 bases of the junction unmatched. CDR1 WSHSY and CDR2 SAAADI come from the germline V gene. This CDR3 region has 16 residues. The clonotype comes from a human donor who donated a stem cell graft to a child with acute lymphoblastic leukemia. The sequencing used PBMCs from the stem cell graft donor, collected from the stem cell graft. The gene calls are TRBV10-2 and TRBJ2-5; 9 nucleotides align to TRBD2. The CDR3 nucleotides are TGCGCCAGCAGTGAAGCGGCGGGAGGGAACCAAGAGACCCAGTACTTC. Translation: CASSEAAGGNQETQYF.